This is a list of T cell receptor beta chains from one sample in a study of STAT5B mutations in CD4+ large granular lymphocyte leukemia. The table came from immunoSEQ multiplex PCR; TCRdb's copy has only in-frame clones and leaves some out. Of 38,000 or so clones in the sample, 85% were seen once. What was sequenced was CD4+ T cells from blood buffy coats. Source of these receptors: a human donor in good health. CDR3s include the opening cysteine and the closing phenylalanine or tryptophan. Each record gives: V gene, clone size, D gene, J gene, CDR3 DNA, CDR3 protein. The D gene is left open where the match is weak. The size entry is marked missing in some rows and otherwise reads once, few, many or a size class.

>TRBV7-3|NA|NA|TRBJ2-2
TGTGCCAGCAGCCCCTGGGCCCAGGGGACCGGGGAGCTGTTTTTT
CASSPWAQGTGELFF
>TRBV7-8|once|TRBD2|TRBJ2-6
TGTGCCAGCAGCCATCCGGGACTAGCGGGAGTTGGGGCCAACGTCCTGACTTTC
CASSHPGLAGVGANVLTF
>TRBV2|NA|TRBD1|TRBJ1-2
TGTGCCAGCCGACAGGGGGAAGAGGGTGGCTACACCTTC
CASRQGEEGGYTF
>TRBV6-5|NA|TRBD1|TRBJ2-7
TGTGCCAGCAGTACTGGACAGGGAGGCTACGAGCAGTACTTC
CASSTGQGGYEQYF
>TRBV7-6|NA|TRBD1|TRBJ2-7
TGTGCCAGCAGCTTAACTCCGACAGGGCAAGAGCAGTACTTC
CASSLTPTGQEQYF
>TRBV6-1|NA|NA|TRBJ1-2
TGTGCCAGCGGGGTCAGAACAGGCTATGGCTACACCTTC
CASGVRTGYGYTF
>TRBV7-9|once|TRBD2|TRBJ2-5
TGTGCCAGCAGCCCCGGCGGGACTAGCGGGAGGGAGACCCAGTACTTC
CASSPGGTSGRETQYF
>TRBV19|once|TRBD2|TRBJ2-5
TGTGCCAGTAGTATAGGAGGGAGGGTCCAAGAGACCCAGTACTTC
CASSIGGRVQETQYF
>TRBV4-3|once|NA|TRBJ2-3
TGCGCCAGCAGCCCGCAGTCGGTCTTTACAGATACGCAGTATTTT
CASSPQSVFTDTQYF
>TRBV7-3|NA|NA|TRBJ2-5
TGTGCCAGCAGCTTAACCACGCTGGAGACCCAGTACTTC
CASSLTTLETQYF
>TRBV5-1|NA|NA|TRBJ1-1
TGCGCCAGTTTCCGGGAGCCAAGGAACACTGAAGCTTTCTTT
CASFREPRNTEAFF
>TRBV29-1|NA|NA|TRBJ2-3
TGCAGCGCGAGGGGAGGTATAAGAAGTTTTTATTGGACAGATACGCAGTATTTT
CSARGGIRSFYWTDTQYF
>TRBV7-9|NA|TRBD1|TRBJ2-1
TGTGCCAGCAGCTACGCCGGGACAGTCCACGATGAGCAGTTCTTC
CASSYAGTVHDEQFF
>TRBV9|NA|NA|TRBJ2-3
TGTGCCAGCAGCGTGGAGGGCGGGACAGTCACAGATACGCAGTATTTT
CASSVEGGTVTDTQYF
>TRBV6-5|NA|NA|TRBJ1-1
TGTGCCAGCAGTTACTCGGGGGGAAGGACTGAAGCTTTCTTT
CASSYSGGRTEAFF
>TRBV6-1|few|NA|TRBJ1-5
TGTGCCAGCAGTAACGTCAGGGGCCGACGGCCCCAGCATTTT
CASSNVRGRRPQHF
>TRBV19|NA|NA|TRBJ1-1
TGTGCCAGTAGTATAGAGCAGAACACTGAAGCTTTCTTT
CASSIEQNTEAFF
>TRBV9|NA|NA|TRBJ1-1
TGTGCCAGCAGCGTAGACTCCCGGAACACTGAGGCTTTCTTT
CASSVDSRNTEAFF
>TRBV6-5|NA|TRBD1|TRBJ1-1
TGTGCCAGCAGTTACGGGGACAGCATGAACACTGAAGCTTTCTTT
CASSYGDSMNTEAFF
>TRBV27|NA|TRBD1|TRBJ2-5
TGTGCCAGCAGTTTATCGGGGACAGTGGAGACCCAGTACTTC
CASSLSGTVETQYF
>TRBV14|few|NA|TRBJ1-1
TGTGCCAGCAGCCAAGTAGGAACCAACACTGAAGCTTTCTTT
CASSQVGTNTEAFF
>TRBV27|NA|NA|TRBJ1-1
TGTGCCAGCAGTCCGCGACAGATCATGAACACTGAAGCTTTCTTT
CASSPRQIMNTEAFF
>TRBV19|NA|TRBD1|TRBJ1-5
TGTGCAAGTAGGTGGGACAGCTTAAATCAGCCCCAGCATTTT
CASRWDSLNQPQHF
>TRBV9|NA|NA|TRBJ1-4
TGTGCCAGCAGCGAGACCGGTAACAGTGGCGAAAAACTGTTTTTT
CASSETGNSGEKLFF
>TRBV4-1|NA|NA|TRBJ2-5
TGCGCCAGCAGCCAAGGGACTAACTATGAGACCCAGTACTTC
CASSQGTNYETQYF
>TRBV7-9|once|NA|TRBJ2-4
TGTGCCAGCGGCACCGGAAGTGCCAAAAACATTCAGTACTTC
CASGTGSAKNIQYF
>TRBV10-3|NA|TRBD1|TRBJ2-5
TGTGCCATCAGTAATCAGGGGGCGGAGGAGACCCAGTACTTC
CAISNQGAEETQYF
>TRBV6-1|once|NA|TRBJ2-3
TGTGCCAGCAGTGTCCCGAACACAGATACGCAGTATTTT
CASSVPNTDTQYF
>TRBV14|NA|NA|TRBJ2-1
TGTGCCAGCACACGGTCACCTCAAGATGAGCAGTTCTTC
CASTRSPQDEQFF
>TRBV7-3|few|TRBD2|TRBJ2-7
TGTGCCAGCAGCTTATTAGCGGGACCTTGGTTCGAGCAGTACTTC
CASSLLAGPWFEQYF
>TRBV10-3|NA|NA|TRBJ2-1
TGTGCCATCAGTCTCGGAGGGCAATACAATGAGCAGTTCTTC
CAISLGGQYNEQFF
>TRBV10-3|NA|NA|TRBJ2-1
TGTGCCATCAGGTCGACCCTGGAGTCCTACAATGAGCAGTTCTTC
CAIRSTLESYNEQFF
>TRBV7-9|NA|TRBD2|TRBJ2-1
TGTGCCACCCCGGGGAGCGGGGGATACAATGAGCAGTTCTTC
CATPGSGGYNEQFF
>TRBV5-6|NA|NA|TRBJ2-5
TGTGCCAGCAGCTTGGCCCAACCGGCAGAGACCCAGTACTTC
CASSLAQPAETQYF
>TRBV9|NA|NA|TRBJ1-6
TGTGCCAGCAGTCGGTCCCATTGGAATTCACCCCTCCACTTT
CASSRSHWNSPLHF
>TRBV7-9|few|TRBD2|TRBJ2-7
TGTGCCAGCAGCTTTGGGACTAGCGGCTACGAGCAGTACTTC
CASSFGTSGYEQYF
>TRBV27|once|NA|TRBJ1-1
TGTGCCAGCAGTTTAAGACGGGGGAGGGAAGCTTTCTTT
CASSLRRGREAFF
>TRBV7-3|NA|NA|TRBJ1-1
TGTGCCAGCAGCTTAGGGGCCCCCGGGGGGCGAATGAACACTGAAGCTTTCTTT
CASSLGAPGGRMNTEAFF
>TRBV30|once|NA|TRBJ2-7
TGTGCCTGGAGTTCCTCAGTCTACGAGCAGTACTTC
CAWSSSVYEQYF
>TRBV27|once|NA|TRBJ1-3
TGTGCCAGCAGTCCCAGGGTTTCCTCTGGAAACACCATATATTTT
CASSPRVSSGNTIYF
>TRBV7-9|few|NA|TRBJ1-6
TGTGCCAGCAGCTTAGTGGGTCAGTCCCTCCACTTT
CASSLVGQSLHF